This T cell receptor beta chain was documented in a study of blood T cells in healthy people across ages. On the study more broadly: Template switching recovered approximately one barcoded beta molecule for every two T cells. Study conclusions and caveats: Investigators treated diversity estimates from one million T cells as underestimates.

Together with a sample-barcoded 5' primer, a J-beta primer mix was included in a second PCR lasting about 7 to 12 cycles. A single record per CDR3 protein comes from TCRdb applying MiXCR to the 5' RACE reads. This table has about 1.4 million distinct CDR3 sequences, approximately 59% appearing once. The sample holds a few counts of this clonotype. Its antigen remains unknown. The source material was blood. The origin of this receptor is a man aged 18 to 30 in good health.

Here the CDR3 DNA reads TGTGCCAGCATGCCTCGGGACAGGGATGGCTATGGCTACACCTTC. Protein product: CASMPRDRDGYGYTF. The chain has TRBV6-5 and TRBJ1-2; 9 positions match TRBD1. V lost 7 bases to trimming and J lost 4 bases; unmatched junction nucleotides: 10. Germline CDR1 reads MNHEY; CDR2 reads SVGAGI. The CDR3 contains 15 residues.